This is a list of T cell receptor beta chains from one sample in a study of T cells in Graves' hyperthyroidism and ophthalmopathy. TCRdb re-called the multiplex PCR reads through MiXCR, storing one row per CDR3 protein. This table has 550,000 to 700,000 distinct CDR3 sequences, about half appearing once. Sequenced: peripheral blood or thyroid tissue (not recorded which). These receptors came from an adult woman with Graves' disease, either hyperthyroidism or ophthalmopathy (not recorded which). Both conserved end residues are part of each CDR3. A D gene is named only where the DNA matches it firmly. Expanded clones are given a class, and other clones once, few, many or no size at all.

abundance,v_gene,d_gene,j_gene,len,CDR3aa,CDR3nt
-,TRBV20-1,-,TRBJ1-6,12,CSPGQINSPLHF,TGCAGTCCGGGACAAATCAATTCACCCCTCCACTTT
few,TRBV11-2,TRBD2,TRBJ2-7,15,CASSHLSGSFYEQYF,TGTGCCAGCAGCCATCTTAGCGGGAGTTTCTACGAGCAGTACTTC
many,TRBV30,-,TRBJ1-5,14,CAWSRSWSNQPQHF,TGTGCCTGGAGTCGGAGCTGGAGCAATCAGCCCCAGCATTTT
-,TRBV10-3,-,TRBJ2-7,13,CAISEQNTGELYF,TGTGCCATCAGTGAACAGAACACCGGGGAGCTGTACTTC
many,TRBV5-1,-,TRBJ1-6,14,CASSWIGLNSPLHF,TGCGCCAGCAGCTGGATAGGACTGAATTCACCCCTCCACTTT
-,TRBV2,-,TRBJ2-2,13,CASLDDVTGELFF,TGTGCCAGCTTGGATGATGTCACCGGGGAGCTGTTTTTT
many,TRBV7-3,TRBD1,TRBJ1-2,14,CASSSTRDRIGYTF,TGTGCCAGCAGCTCTACGAGGGACAGGATTGGCTACACCTTC
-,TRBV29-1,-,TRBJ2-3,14,CSILSPAGADTQYF,TGCAGCATTCTCTCCCCTGCTGGAGCAGATACGCAGTATTTT
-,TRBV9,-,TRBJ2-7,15,CASSQDPRDAYEQYF,TGTGCCAGCAGCCAAGATCCCCGGGACGCCTACGAGCAGTACTTC
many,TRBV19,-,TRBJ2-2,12,CASRAGAGELFF,TGTGCCAGTCGTGCCGGGGCCGGGGAGCTGTTTTTT
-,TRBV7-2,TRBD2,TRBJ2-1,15,CASSPTSGEYNEQFF,TGTGCCAGCAGCCCCACTAGCGGGGAATACAATGAGCAGTTCTTC
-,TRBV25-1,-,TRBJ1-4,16,CASSARPAGRNEKLFF,TGTGCCAGCAGTGCCCGCCCGGCAGGCCGAAATGAAAAACTGTTTTTT
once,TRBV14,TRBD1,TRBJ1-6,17,CASSQGTSDRGGPPLHF,TGTGCCAGCAGCCAAGGGACTAGCGACAGGGGAGGCCCACCCCTCCACTTT
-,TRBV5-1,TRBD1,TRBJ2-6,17,CASSAGTGGTGANVLTF,TGCGCCAGCAGCGCCGGGACAGGGGGTACTGGGGCCAACGTCCTGACTTTC
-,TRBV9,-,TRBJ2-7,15,CASSPRVGVFSEQYF,TGTGCCAGCAGCCCCAGAGTGGGGGTCTTCTCCGAGCAGTACTTC
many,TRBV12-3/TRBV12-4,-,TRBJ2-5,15,CASSFVGGFEETQYF,TGTGCCAGCAGTTTTGTGGGAGGATTTGAAGAGACCCAGTACTTC
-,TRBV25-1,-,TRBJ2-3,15,CASSRYGGSTDTQYF,TGTGCCAGCAGTCGTTACGGGGGCAGCACAGATACGCAGTATTTT
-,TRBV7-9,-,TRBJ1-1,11,CASSPGTGDIF,TGTGCCAGCAGCCCCGGGACTGGGGACATCTTC
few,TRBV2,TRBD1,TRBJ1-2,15,CASSEAPGQGLGYTF,TGTGCCAGCAGTGAGGCCCCGGGACAGGGACTTGGCTACACCTTC
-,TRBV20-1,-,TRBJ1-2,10,CSARTEGYTF,TGCAGTGCTAGGACGGAAGGCTACACCTTC
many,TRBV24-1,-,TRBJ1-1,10,CATSDQQAFF,TGTGCCACCAGTGACCAGCAAGCTTTCTTT
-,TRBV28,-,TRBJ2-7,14,CASSLDGFYYEQYF,TGTGCCAGCAGTTTGGACGGATTTTACTACGAGCAGTACTTC
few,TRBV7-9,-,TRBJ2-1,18,CASSLTSRIHGSYNEQFF,TGTGCCAGCAGCCTGACTAGTAGGATACACGGCTCCTACAATGAGCAGTTCTTC
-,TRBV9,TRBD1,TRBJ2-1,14,CASSGQGARHEQFF,TGTGCCAGCAGCGGACAGGGGGCTCGACATGAGCAGTTCTTC
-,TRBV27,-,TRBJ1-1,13,CASSAGTPSEAFF,TGTGCCAGCAGTGCCGGGACACCTTCTGAAGCTTTCTTT
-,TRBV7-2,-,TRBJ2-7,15,CASSLDPSSSYEQYF,TGTGCCAGCAGCTTAGATCCCAGTAGCTCCTACGAGCAGTACTTC
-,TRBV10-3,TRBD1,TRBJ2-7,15,CASSPLSQGSYEQYF,TGTGCCAGCTCACCACTTTCACAGGGGTCCTACGAGCAGTACTTC
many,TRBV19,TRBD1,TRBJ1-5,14,CASSILQGAQPQHF,TGTGCCAGTAGTATTCTCCAGGGGGCACAGCCCCAGCATTTT
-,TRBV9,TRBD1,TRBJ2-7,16,CASSVGVGQGLHEQYF,TGTGCCAGCAGCGTAGGGGTGGGACAGGGTTTGCACGAGCAGTACTTC
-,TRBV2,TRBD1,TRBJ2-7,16,CASSPWGGDRGDEQYF,TGTGCCAGCAGCCCTTGGGGGGGGGACAGGGGCGACGAGCAGTACTTC
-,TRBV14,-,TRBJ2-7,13,CASSQVAGGELYF,TGTGCCAGCAGCCAAGTGGCGGGCGGGGAGCTGTACTTC
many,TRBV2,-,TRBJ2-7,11,CASSQHYEQYF,TGTGCCAGCAGCCAGCACTACGAGCAGTACTTC
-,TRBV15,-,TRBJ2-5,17,CATNSRGLPRGRETQYF,TGTGCCACCAACTCAAGAGGACTGCCAAGGGGTAGGGAGACCCAGTACTTC
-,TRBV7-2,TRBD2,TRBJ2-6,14,CASSPGGASGTEAF,TGTGCCAGCAGCCCGGGGGGTGCATCGGGTACTGAAGCTTTC
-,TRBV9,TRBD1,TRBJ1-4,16,CASSGSRDSKNEKLFF,TGTGCCAGCAGCGGATCCCGGGACAGCAAAAATGAAAAACTGTTTTTT
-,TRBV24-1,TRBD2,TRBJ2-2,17,CATSGTSGRLNTGELFF,TGTGCCACCAGTGGGACTAGCGGGAGGCTAAACACCGGGGAGCTGTTTTTT
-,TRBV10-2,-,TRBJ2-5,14,CASSEWGKSETQYF,TGCGCCAGCAGTGAGTGGGGGAAATCAGAGACCCAGTACTTC
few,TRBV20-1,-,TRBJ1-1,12,CSATGAVTEAFF,TGCAGTGCTACCGGGGCTGTCACTGAAGCTTTCTTT
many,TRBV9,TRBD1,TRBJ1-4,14,CASSGDSRNEKLFF,TGTGCCAGCAGCGGGGACAGCCGTAATGAAAAACTGTTTTTT
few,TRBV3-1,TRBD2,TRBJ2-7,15,CASGRLAGPSYEQYF,TGTGCCAGCGGGCGGCTAGCGGGACCGTCCTACGAGCAGTACTTC
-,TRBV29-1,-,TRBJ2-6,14,CSVGGYSGANVLTF,TGCAGCGTTGGGGGGTACTCTGGGGCCAACGTCCTGACTTTC
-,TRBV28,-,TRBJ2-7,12,CASSEGIYEQYF,TGTGCCAGCAGTGAGGGGATCTACGAGCAGTACTTC
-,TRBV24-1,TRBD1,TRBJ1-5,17,CATSARSGTVSNQPQHF,TGTGCCACCAGTGCTAGATCCGGGACAGTCTCCAATCAGCCCCAGCATTTT
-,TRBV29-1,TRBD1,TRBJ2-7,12,CSSSGQPYEQYF,TGCAGCAGCTCGGGACAGCCCTACGAGCAGTACTTC
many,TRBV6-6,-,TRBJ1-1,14,CASSRQILNTEAFF,TGTGCCAGCAGTCGTCAGATTTTGAACACTGAAGCTTTCTTT
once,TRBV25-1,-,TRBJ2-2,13,CATIERYTGDLFF,TGTGCCACCATCGAACGGTACACCGGGGACCTGTTTTTT
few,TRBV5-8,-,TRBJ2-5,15,CASSFSGAPQETQYF,TGTGCCAGCAGCTTTTCAGGGGCTCCCCAAGAGACCCAGTACTTC
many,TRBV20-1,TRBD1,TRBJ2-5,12,CSARGQQETQYF,TGCAGTGCTAGGGGACAGCAAGAGACCCAGTACTTC
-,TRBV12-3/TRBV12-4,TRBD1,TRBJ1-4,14,CASSPRDSNEKLFF,TGTGCCAGCAGTCCCCGGGACAGTAATGAAAAACTGTTTTTT
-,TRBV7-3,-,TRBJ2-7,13,CASSHRRGGEQYF,TGTGCCAGCAGCCACCGTCGGGGTGGCGAGCAGTACTTC
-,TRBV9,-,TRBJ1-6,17,CASSLRQGGAANSPLHF,TGTGCCAGCAGCTTACGGCAGGGTGGGGCAGCTAATTCACCCCTCCACTTT
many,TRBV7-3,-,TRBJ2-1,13,CASSLGSYNEQFF,TGTGCCAGCAGCTTAGGCTCCTACAATGAGCAGTTCTTC